The text below deals with one T cell receptor (beta chain). The entry originates in a study of blood T cell repertoires in COVID-19. Clones were sequenced by immunoSEQ multiplex PCR, and TCRdb holds only the in-frame ones, with some missing. The table records around 250,000 clones, roughly 85% of them present only once. Trimming removed 0 bases from V and 3 bases from J; junction bases left unmatched: 4. CDR3 size: 15 residues. Germline CDR1 reads SGHRS; CDR2 reads YFSETQ. The TCR originated in a man under 40 who had recovered from COVID-19. Sequencing used peripheral blood. The chain combines TRBV5-1 with TRBJ1-2; TRBD1 matches 8 bases. The CDR3 protein is CASSLGQGPYYGYTF. The CDR3 bases are TGCGCCAGCAGCTTGGGACAGGGGCCCTACTATGGCTACACCTTC.